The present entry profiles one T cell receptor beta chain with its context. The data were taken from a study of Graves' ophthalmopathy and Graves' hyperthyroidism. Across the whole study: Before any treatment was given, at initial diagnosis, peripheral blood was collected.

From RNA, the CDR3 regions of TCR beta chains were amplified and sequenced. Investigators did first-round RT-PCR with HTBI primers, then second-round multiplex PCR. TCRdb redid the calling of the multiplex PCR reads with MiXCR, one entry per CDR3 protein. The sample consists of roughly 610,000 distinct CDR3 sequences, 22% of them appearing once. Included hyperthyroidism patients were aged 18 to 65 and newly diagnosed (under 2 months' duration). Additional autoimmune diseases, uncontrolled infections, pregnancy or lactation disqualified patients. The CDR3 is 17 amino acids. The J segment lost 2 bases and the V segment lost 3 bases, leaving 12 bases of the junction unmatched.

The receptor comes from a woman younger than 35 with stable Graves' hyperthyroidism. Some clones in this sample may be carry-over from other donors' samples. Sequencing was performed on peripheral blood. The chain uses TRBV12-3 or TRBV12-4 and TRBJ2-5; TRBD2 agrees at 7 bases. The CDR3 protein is CASSFVGRGDLQETQYF. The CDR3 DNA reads TGTGCCAGCAGTTTCGTGGGCCGGGGGGACCTTCAAGAGACCCAGTACTTC.